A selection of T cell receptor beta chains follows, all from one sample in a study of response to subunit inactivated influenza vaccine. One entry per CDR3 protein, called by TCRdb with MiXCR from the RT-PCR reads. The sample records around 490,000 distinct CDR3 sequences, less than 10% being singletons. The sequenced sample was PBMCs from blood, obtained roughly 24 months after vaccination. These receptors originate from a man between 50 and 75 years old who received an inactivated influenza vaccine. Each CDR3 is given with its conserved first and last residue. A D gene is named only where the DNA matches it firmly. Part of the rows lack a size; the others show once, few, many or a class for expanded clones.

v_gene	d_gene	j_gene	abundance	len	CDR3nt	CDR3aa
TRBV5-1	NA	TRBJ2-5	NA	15	TGCGCCAGCAGCTTGTCCAGCTCCGGGAAAGAGACCCAGTACTTC	CASSLSSSGKETQYF
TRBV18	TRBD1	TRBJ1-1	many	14	TGTGCCAGCTCACCAACAGGGGGCTCATCTGAAGCTTTCTTT	CASSPTGGSSEAFF
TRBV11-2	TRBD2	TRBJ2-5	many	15	TGTGCCAGCAGCTTAGAGCGGGAGGGCCAAGAGACCCAGTACTTC	CASSLEREGQETQYF
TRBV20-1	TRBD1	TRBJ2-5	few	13	TGCAGTGCTAGAACCGACAGGGGTGAGACCCAGTACTTC	CSARTDRGETQYF
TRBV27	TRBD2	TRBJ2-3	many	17	TGTGCCAGCAGTATCGTAGCGGGGGGGCTGTCCGCAGATACGCAGTATTTT	CASSIVAGGLSADTQYF
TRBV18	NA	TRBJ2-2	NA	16	TGTGCCAGCTCCGAGAGTTTTAGCCGGAACACCGGGGAGCTGTTTTTT	CASSESFSRNTGELFF
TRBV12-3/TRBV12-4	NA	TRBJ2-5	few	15	TGTGCCAGCAGCCCCCCGGGAGCTTTCGGGGAGACCCAGTACTTC	CASSPPGAFGETQYF
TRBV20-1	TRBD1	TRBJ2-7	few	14	TGCAGTGCCTCCGGGACAGGGACGTACTACGAGCAGTACTTC	CSASGTGTYYEQYF
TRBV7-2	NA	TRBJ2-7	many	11	TGTGCCAGCAGCTTACGGCACGAGCAGTACTTC	CASSLRHEQYF
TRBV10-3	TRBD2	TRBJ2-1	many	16	TGTGCCATCAGTGGGTCTAGCGGAAGCTCCTACAATGAGCAGTTCTTC	CAISGSSGSSYNEQFF
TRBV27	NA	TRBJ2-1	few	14	TGTGCCAGCAGTATGGGGGGTTCCTACAATGAGCAGTTCTTC	CASSMGGSYNEQFF
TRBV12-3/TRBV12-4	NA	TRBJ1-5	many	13	TGTGCCAGCTCGAAGGGGGTTGTGCAGCCCCAGCATTTT	CASSKGVVQPQHF
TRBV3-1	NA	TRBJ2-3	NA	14	TGTGCCAGCAGCCAAAACGGGGCCACAGATACGCAGTATTTT	CASSQNGATDTQYF
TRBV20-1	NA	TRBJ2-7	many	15	TGCAGTGCTAGAGATTTGGCTGCTTACTCCTACGAGCAGTACTTC	CSARDLAAYSYEQYF
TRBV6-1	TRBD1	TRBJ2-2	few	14	TGTGCCAGCCAAAAGCAGGGGGACACCGGGGAGCTGTTTTTT	CASQKQGDTGELFF
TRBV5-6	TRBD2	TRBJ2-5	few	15	TGTGCCAGCAGCTTGGGGGCTAGCGGGAGAGGGACCCAGTACTTC	CASSLGASGRGTQYF
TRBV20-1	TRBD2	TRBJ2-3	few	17	TGCAGTGCAAATGCGCGGGGACTAGCGGGAGGGCTGGATACGCAGTATTTT	CSANARGLAGGLDTQYF
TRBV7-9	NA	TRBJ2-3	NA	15	TGTGCCAGCAGCTTAATTTGGACAACGCCAGATACGCAGTATTTT	CASSLIWTTPDTQYF
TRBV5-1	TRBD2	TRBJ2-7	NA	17	TGCGCCAGCAGCTTGGCTACAGCGGGAGGGCCTGGCCACGAGCAGTACTTC	CASSLATAGGPGHEQYF
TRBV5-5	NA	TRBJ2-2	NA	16	TGTGCCAGCAGCTTGGAGTGGGGGGCGAACACCGGGGAGCTGTTTTTT	CASSLEWGANTGELFF
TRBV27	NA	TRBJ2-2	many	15	TGTGCCAGCAGTTTACAAGGAATTAACACCGGGGAGCTGTTTTTT	CASSLQGINTGELFF
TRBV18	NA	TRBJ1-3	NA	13	TGTGCCAGCTCACCAGACTCTGGAAACACCATATATTTT	CASSPDSGNTIYF
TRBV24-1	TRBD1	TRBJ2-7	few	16	TGTGCCACCAGTGATTCCCCGGACAGGGTGGGTTACGAGCAGTACTTC	CATSDSPDRVGYEQYF
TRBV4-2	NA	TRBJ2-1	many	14	TGTGCCAGCAGCCAATTTGACGGCTACAATGAGCAGTTCTTC	CASSQFDGYNEQFF